This T cell receptor beta chain appears in the sequencing data of a study of blood T cell repertoires in COVID-19. Sequenced by immunoSEQ multiplex PCR; TCRdb stores in-frame clones only, minus some. The profile shows around 130,000 clones, approximately 80% of them singletons. V lost 6 bases to trimming and J lost 5 bases; unmatched junction nucleotides: 1. CDR1 and CDR2 from the germline V gene are LNHDA and SQIVND (reference sequence). There are 12 residues in the CDR3. This chain connects TRBV19 to TRBJ2-5; 9 positions match TRBD2. The sequencing sample was made of peripheral blood. This TCR was sampled from a woman aged 60-75 years with acute or convalescent COVID-19. DNA of the CDR3: TGTGCCAGTAGGAGCGGGGGGGAGACCCAGTACTTC. Translation gives CASRSGGETQYF.